This record covers a single T cell receptor beta chain. Its specificity is unknown. The sample originates from a study of identifying expanded T cells in peripheral blood. General observations from the study: Roughly 1.2 clones differed between technical replicates, versus around 15 and 19 over time.

The assay was immunoSEQ multiplex PCR, and TCRdb's table has in-frame clones only and misses some. The data hold 90,000 to 100,000 clones, with around 90% observed a single time. Trimming removed 1 base at V and 3 bases at J, with 10 bases between. CDR1 is SGHNT and CDR2 is YYREEE in the germline V gene (reference sequence). The CDR3 is 14 residues long. This chain connects TRBV5-4 to TRBJ1-1; the D is unclear. Sequenced: blood. The source is a person aged 18 to 75 in good health. DNA of the CDR3: TGTGCCAGCAGCTTGAACTTAGCGGACACTGAAGCTTTCTTT. Its translation is CASSLNLADTEAFF. The complete variable domain, with remaining parts taken from reference TRBV5-4 and TRBJ1-1, reads ETGVTQSPTHLIKTRGQQVTLRCSSQSGHNTVSWYQQALGQGPQFIFQYYREEENGRGNFPPRFSGLQFPNYSSELNVNALELDDSALYLCASSLNLADTEAFFGQGTRLTVV.